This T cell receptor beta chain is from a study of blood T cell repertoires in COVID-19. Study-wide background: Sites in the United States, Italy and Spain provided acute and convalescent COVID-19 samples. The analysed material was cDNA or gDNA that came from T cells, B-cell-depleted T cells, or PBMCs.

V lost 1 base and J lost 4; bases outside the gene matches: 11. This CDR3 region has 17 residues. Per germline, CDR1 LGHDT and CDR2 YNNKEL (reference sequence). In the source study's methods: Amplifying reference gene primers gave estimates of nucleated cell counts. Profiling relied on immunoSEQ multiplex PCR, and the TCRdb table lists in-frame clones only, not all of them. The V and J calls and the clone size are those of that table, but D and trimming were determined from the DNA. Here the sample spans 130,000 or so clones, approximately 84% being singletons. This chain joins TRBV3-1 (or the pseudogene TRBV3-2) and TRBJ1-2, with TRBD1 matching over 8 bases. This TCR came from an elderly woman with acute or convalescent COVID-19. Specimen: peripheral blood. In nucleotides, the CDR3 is TGTGCCAGCAGCCAAGCGGTCCAGGGGGCGCGAAGCTATGGCTACACCTTC. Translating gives CASSQAVQGARSYGYTF.